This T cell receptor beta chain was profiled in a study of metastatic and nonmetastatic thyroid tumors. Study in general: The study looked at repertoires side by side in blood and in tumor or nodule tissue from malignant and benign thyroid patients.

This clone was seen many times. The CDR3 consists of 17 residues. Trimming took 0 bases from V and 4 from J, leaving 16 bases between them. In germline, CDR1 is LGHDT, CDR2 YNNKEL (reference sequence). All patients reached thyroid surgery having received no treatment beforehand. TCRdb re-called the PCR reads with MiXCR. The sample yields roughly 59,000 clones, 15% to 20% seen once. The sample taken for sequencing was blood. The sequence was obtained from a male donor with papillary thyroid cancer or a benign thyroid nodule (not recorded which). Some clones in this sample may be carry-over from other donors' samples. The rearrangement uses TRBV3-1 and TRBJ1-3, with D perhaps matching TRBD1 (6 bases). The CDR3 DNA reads TGTGCCAGCAGCCAAGATGGTACAGGGATTTCAGGAAACACCATATATTTT. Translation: CASSQDGTGISGNTIYF. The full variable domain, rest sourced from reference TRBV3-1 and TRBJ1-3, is DTAVSQTPKYLVTQMGNDKSIKCEQNLGHDTMYWYKQDSKKFLKIMFSYNNKELIINETVPNRFSPKSPDKAHLNLHINSLELGDSAVYFCASSQDGTGISGNTIYFGEGSWLTVV.